This T cell receptor beta chain was sequenced in a study of T cells in Graves' hyperthyroidism and ophthalmopathy. The CDR3 has 14 residues. With 7 bases removed from V and 2 bases from J, the gap between germline ends came to 14 bases. The study left out patients who had uncontrolled infection, other autoimmune disease, pregnancy or lactation. Sampled blood dates from first hyperthyroidism diagnosis, and it precedes any ophthalmopathy symptoms. TCR beta CDR3 regions were amplified from RNA transcripts. First-round RT-PCR of the TCR CDR3 relied on the HTBI primer set. A single record per CDR3 protein comes from TCRdb applying MiXCR to the multiplex PCR reads. The data show fewer than 900,000 distinct CDR3 sequences, with 18% seen just once and over 15% held by the top ten.

The V call is TRBV12-3 or TRBV12-4, the J call TRBJ1-1, with a possible D match to TRBD1 (5 bases). This receptor was obtained from a woman aged 45-59 years with Graves' hyperthyroidism that later progressed to Graves' ophthalmopathy. Sample: blood. The CDR3 sequence is CASTLNGHNTEAFF. The CDR3 DNA reads as TGTGCCAGCACTTTGAATGGACATAACACTGAAGCTTTCTTT.